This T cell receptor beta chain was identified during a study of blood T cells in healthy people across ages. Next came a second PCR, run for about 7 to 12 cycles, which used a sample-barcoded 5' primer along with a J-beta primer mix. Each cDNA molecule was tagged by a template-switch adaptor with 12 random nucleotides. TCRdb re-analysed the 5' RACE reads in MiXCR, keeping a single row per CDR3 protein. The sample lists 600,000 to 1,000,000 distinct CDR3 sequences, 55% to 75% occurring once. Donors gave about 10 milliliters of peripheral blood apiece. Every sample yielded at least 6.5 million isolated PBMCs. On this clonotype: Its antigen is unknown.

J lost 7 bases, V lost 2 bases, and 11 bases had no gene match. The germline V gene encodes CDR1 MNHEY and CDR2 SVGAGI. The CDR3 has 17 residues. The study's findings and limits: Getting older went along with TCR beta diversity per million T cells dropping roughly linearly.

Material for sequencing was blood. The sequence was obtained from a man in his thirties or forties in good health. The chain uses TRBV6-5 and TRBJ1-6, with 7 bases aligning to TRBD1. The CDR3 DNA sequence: TGTGCCAGCAGTTACCTATACCGACAGGGAGGGAATTCACCCCTCCACTTT. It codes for CASSYLYRQGGNSPLHF.